The present T cell receptor beta chain was sequenced within a study of T cell changes during pregnancy in multiple sclerosis. V gave up 0 bases and J gave up 0 bases, with 11 bases separating them. The CDR3 consists of 17 residues. Germline CDR1 reads KGHSH; CDR2 reads LQKENI. The table came from immunoSEQ multiplex PCR; TCRdb's copy has only in-frame clones and leaves some out. The sample has 30,000 to 45,000 clones, roughly 92% seen once. This sequence joins TRBV18 and TRBJ2-2; D is perhaps TRBD1 (5 bases). Source material: PBMCs (not recorded whether the cells were cultured). This TCR came from a female donor with multiple sclerosis, enrolled in a pregnancy study. The CDR3 sequence: CASSPPQGAPNTGELFF. CDR3 in DNA: TGTGCCAGCTCACCACCCCAGGGTGCCCCGAACACCGGGGAGCTGTTTTTT.